This T cell receptor beta chain is from a study of blood T cells in healthy people across ages. V lost 6 bases to trimming and J lost 11 bases; unmatched junction nucleotides: 7. Looked up from germline, CDR1 is SQVTM and CDR2 is ANQGSEA. The CDR3 length is 13 residues. Alongside a J-beta primer mix, a sample-barcoded 5' primer served in a second PCR lasting roughly 6 to 11 cycles. A 12-random-nucleotide template-switch adaptor tagged each cDNA molecule. Each CDR3 protein gets one entry after TCRdb re-called the 5' RACE reads with MiXCR. The data contain 1.8 million or so distinct CDR3 sequences, roughly 43% of them singletons.

The sample consisted of blood. The TCR originated in a human donor in good health. This chain links TRBV29-1 with TRBJ2-5, with 15 positions matching TRBD2. The CDR3 here is CSVSGLAGGEQYF. As DNA, the CDR3 is TGCAGCGTGTCGGGACTAGCGGGGGGTGAGCAGTACTTC. The variable domain in full, with the rest retrieved from reference TRBV29-1 and TRBJ2-5, is SAVISQKPSRDICQRGTSLTIQCQVDSQVTMMFWYRQQPGQSLTLIATANQGSEATYESGFVIDKFPISRPNLTFSTLTVSNMSPEDSSIYLCSVSGLAGGEQYFGPGTRLLVL.